This is a list of T cell receptor beta chains from one sample in a study of T cell responses to AZD1222 COVID-19 vaccine. The method was immunoSEQ multiplex PCR; TCRdb's version includes in-frame clones alone and lacks a portion of them. The table records roughly 150,000 clones, around 92% of them present only once. The source material was peripheral blood, sampled on day 0 of AZD1222 vaccination. Receptors were obtained from an adult in good health. Each CDR3 is given with its conserved first and last residue. Each record gives: clone size, J gene, D gene, V gene, CDR3 DNA, CDR3 protein. A D gene is named only where the DNA matches it firmly. For some rows the clone size is stated as once, few or many, or as a class when expanded; others skip it.

abundance: -; j_gene: TRBJ2-3; d_gene: TRBD1; v_gene: TRBV19; CDR3nt: TGTGCCAGTAGTATGGGGACAGCCGATTACACAGATACGCAGTATTTT; CDR3aa: CASSMGTADYTDTQYF
abundance: -; j_gene: TRBJ1-4; d_gene: -; v_gene: TRBV2; CDR3nt: TGTGCCAGCGGCCACGGGAATGAAAAACTGTTTTTT; CDR3aa: CASGHGNEKLFF
abundance: -; j_gene: TRBJ2-3; d_gene: -; v_gene: TRBV5-6; CDR3nt: TGTGCCAGCAGCCTGGGCCGAGGGGTCACAGATACGCAGTATTTT; CDR3aa: CASSLGRGVTDTQYF
abundance: -; j_gene: TRBJ1-2; d_gene: TRBD1; v_gene: TRBV19; CDR3nt: TGTGCCAGTAGACCAACTGGGACAGGGAGACCCTATGGCTACACCTTC; CDR3aa: CASRPTGTGRPYGYTF
abundance: -; j_gene: TRBJ1-2; d_gene: TRBD1; v_gene: TRBV7-2; CDR3nt: TGTGCCAGCAGCCCAGGACAGGGCCGGGGCTATGGCTACACCTTC; CDR3aa: CASSPGQGRGYGYTF
abundance: -; j_gene: TRBJ2-2; d_gene: -; v_gene: TRBV5-6; CDR3nt: TGTGCCAGCGAGGGCGGGGCAGGTGGCACCGGGGAGCTGTTTTTT; CDR3aa: CASEGGAGGTGELFF
abundance: -; j_gene: TRBJ1-6; d_gene: -; v_gene: TRBV5-5; CDR3nt: TGTGCCAGCAGCTTGGAAACAGGCAACTCACCCCTCCACTTT; CDR3aa: CASSLETGNSPLHF
abundance: -; j_gene: TRBJ2-1; d_gene: -; v_gene: TRBV25-1; CDR3nt: TGTGCCAGCAGGGAGGGGACCTACAATGAGCAGTTCTTC; CDR3aa: CASREGTYNEQFF
abundance: -; j_gene: TRBJ1-2; d_gene: TRBD1; v_gene: TRBV6-5; CDR3nt: TGTGCCAGCTCGAACAGGGGGATTGACTATGGCTACACCTTC; CDR3aa: CASSNRGIDYGYTF
abundance: -; j_gene: TRBJ2-3; d_gene: TRBD2; v_gene: TRBV7-6; CDR3nt: TGTGCCAGCAGCTTAGCCCCGGGACTAGCTCTCTTCACAGATACGCAGTATTTT; CDR3aa: CASSLAPGLALFTDTQYF
abundance: once; j_gene: TRBJ2-5; d_gene: -; v_gene: TRBV14; CDR3nt: TGTGCCAGCAGCCTAGGAGCGTCTTTCCAAGAGACCCAGTACTTC; CDR3aa: CASSLGASFQETQYF
abundance: -; j_gene: TRBJ1-3; d_gene: TRBD1; v_gene: TRBV5-6; CDR3nt: TGTGCCAGCAGCATCGACAGGGGCTCTGGAAACACCATATATTTT; CDR3aa: CASSIDRGSGNTIYF
abundance: -; j_gene: TRBJ1-3; d_gene: -; v_gene: TRBV4-1; CDR3nt: TGCGCCAGCAGCCAAGAAGGGAGGTGGGGGACTGGAAACACCATATATTTT; CDR3aa: CASSQEGRWGTGNTIYF
abundance: -; j_gene: TRBJ1-2; d_gene: -; v_gene: TRBV14; CDR3nt: TGTGCCAGCAGCCAAGTAACAGGGCGCGGCTACACCTTC; CDR3aa: CASSQVTGRGYTF
abundance: once; j_gene: TRBJ2-5; d_gene: -; v_gene: TRBV24-1; CDR3nt: TGTGCCACCAGTGATTTGGGCAGGGGAGAGACCCAGTACTTC; CDR3aa: CATSDLGRGETQYF
abundance: -; j_gene: TRBJ2-3; d_gene: TRBD2; v_gene: TRBV5-1; CDR3nt: TGCGCCAGCAGCCCGGGGGGAATTTCTATCGGGCCGCCGGAAGGGTGGGATACGCAGTATTTT; CDR3aa: CASSPGGISIGPPEGWDTQYF
abundance: -; j_gene: TRBJ1-4; d_gene: -; v_gene: TRBV2; CDR3nt: TGTGCCAGCAGGCCTTCACAGGGCGGAGATGAAAAACTGTTTTTT; CDR3aa: CASRPSQGGDEKLFF
abundance: few; j_gene: TRBJ2-5; d_gene: TRBD2; v_gene: TRBV30; CDR3nt: TGTGCCTGGAGACCCAAGGCGGGGGGCGTCGTCGAGACCCAGTACTTC; CDR3aa: CAWRPKAGGVVETQYF
abundance: -; j_gene: TRBJ2-5; d_gene: TRBD1; v_gene: TRBV5-1; CDR3nt: TGCGCCAGCAGCCTGGGACAGGGGGGGACGGAGACCCAGTACTTC; CDR3aa: CASSLGQGGTETQYF
abundance: -; j_gene: TRBJ1-6; d_gene: -; v_gene: TRBV21-1; CDR3nt: TGTGCCAGCATCTACCACTCGGGACAGCCGAGCTCCTATAATTCACCCCTCCACTTT; CDR3aa: CASIYHSGQPSSYNSPLHF
abundance: -; j_gene: TRBJ1-2; d_gene: -; v_gene: TRBV6-1; CDR3nt: TGTGCCAGCAGTGAAGCGTCTGGCTACACCTTC; CDR3aa: CASSEASGYTF
abundance: -; j_gene: TRBJ2-4; d_gene: TRBD2; v_gene: TRBV28; CDR3nt: TGTGCCGCCACCCCGGGGGGTAATCTAGCCAAAAACATTCAGTACTTC; CDR3aa: CAATPGGNLAKNIQYF
abundance: -; j_gene: TRBJ1-2; d_gene: -; v_gene: TRBV25-1; CDR3nt: TGTGCCAGCAGTGAATCCCCAGGGGACCTCCCTGCAGGCTACACCTTC; CDR3aa: CASSESPGDLPAGYTF
abundance: -; j_gene: TRBJ2-1; d_gene: -; v_gene: TRBV20-1; CDR3nt: TGCAGTGCTAGTACCCCCGGGGGGCTCAATGAGCAGTTCTTC; CDR3aa: CSASTPGGLNEQFF
abundance: -; j_gene: TRBJ1-2; d_gene: -; v_gene: TRBV19; CDR3nt: TGTGCCAGTAGTCCCCCACGGAGCCCGCGGGGCTACACCTTC; CDR3aa: CASSPPRSPRGYTF
abundance: -; j_gene: TRBJ1-4; d_gene: -; v_gene: TRBV7-9; CDR3nt: TGTGCCAGCAGCTTCGGACCACCTAATGAAAAACTGTTTTTT; CDR3aa: CASSFGPPNEKLFF
abundance: -; j_gene: TRBJ2-2; d_gene: -; v_gene: TRBV7-3; CDR3nt: TGTGCCAGCAGCCTGGGCGGGTTGAACACCGGGGAGCTGTTTTTT; CDR3aa: CASSLGGLNTGELFF
abundance: -; j_gene: TRBJ2-1; d_gene: TRBD2; v_gene: TRBV4-1; CDR3nt: TGCGCCAGCAGCCAACTGGGACTAGGGGCCTACAATGAGCAGTTCTTC; CDR3aa: CASSQLGLGAYNEQFF
abundance: -; j_gene: TRBJ1-4; d_gene: -; v_gene: TRBV29-1; CDR3nt: TGCAGCGCAAAGGAGGGGATGGGGCTGTTTTTT; CDR3aa: CSAKEGMGLFF
abundance: few; j_gene: TRBJ2-1; d_gene: -; v_gene: TRBV9; CDR3nt: TGTGCCAGCAGCGCCCCCGAGATTAGCGCAGTTTACAATGAGCAGTTCTTC; CDR3aa: CASSAPEISAVYNEQFF
abundance: -; j_gene: TRBJ1-5; d_gene: TRBD1; v_gene: TRBV5-1; CDR3nt: TGCGCCAGCAGCCCAGGGACAGAGAGCAATCAGCCCCAGCATTTT; CDR3aa: CASSPGTESNQPQHF
abundance: -; j_gene: TRBJ1-3; d_gene: -; v_gene: TRBV12-1; CDR3nt: TGTGCCAGCAGCCACTCAATGGGACAGTCCCTCTCTGGAAACACCATATATTTT; CDR3aa: CASSHSMGQSLSGNTIYF
abundance: -; j_gene: TRBJ1-6; d_gene: -; v_gene: TRBV30; CDR3nt: TGTGCCTGGAGGTGGGCTAATAATTCACCCCTCCACTTT; CDR3aa: CAWRWANNSPLHF
abundance: -; j_gene: TRBJ1-1; d_gene: -; v_gene: TRBV4-1; CDR3nt: TGCGCCAGCAGCCAAGATTTCCCAGGGACTGAAGCTTTCTTT; CDR3aa: CASSQDFPGTEAFF
abundance: -; j_gene: TRBJ2-7; d_gene: TRBD1; v_gene: TRBV2; CDR3nt: TGTGCCAGCAGCGCCCGGACAGGGAGGTACGAGCAGTACTTC; CDR3aa: CASSARTGRYEQYF
abundance: -; j_gene: TRBJ1-1; d_gene: -; v_gene: TRBV13; CDR3nt: TGTGCCAGCAGCTCGATGACCTTGAACACTGAAGCTTTCTTT; CDR3aa: CASSSMTLNTEAFF
abundance: -; j_gene: TRBJ2-5; d_gene: -; v_gene: TRBV11-3; CDR3nt: TGTGCCAGCAGCCCCCCCGGCCGCGAGACCCAGTACTTC; CDR3aa: CASSPPGRETQYF
abundance: -; j_gene: TRBJ1-1; d_gene: -; v_gene: TRBV29-1; CDR3nt: TGCAGCGCCCCCGGGACTGCCTCCATGAACACTGAAGCTTTCTTT; CDR3aa: CSAPGTASMNTEAFF
abundance: -; j_gene: TRBJ1-6; d_gene: -; v_gene: TRBV6-5; CDR3nt: TGTGCCAGCAGTTATCAGATGGGTTCACCCCTCCACTTT; CDR3aa: CASSYQMGSPLHF
abundance: -; j_gene: TRBJ1-1; d_gene: -; v_gene: TRBV7-8; CDR3nt: TGTGCCAGCAGCTTTAACCGGGGGCAAGGTGAAGCTTTCTTT; CDR3aa: CASSFNRGQGEAFF
abundance: -; j_gene: TRBJ1-3; d_gene: TRBD1; v_gene: TRBV2; CDR3nt: TGTGCCAGCAGTCTCGACAGGGCTGGAAACACCATATATTTT; CDR3aa: CASSLDRAGNTIYF
abundance: -; j_gene: TRBJ1-1; d_gene: -; v_gene: TRBV5-1; CDR3nt: TGCGCCAGCAGACCCTCACAGGGAAATGAAGCTTTCTTT; CDR3aa: CASRPSQGNEAFF